The clone carrying this TCR beta chain has a single count. The data are from a study of control samples from healthy donors and cancer patients. In germline, CDR1 is MDHEN, CDR2 SYDVKM. The CDR3 has 16 residues. Trimming stripped 10 bases from V and 4 bases from J, with 22 bases between. Sequencing used immunoSEQ multiplex PCR; TCRdb keeps in-frame clones, though not all of them. The repertoire includes 95,000 to 150,000 clones, approximately 93% of them detected once, and about 7.2% sits in the top ten. The sequence was collected from a woman aged 18-29 years in good health. The sequenced sample consisted of blood. The chain employs TRBV28 and TRBJ2-2; tentatively, D is TRBD2 (6 bases). In DNA, the CDR3 is TGTGCCACCCGTCGGAGGGCCCTCGGTGGCACCGGGGAGCTGTTTTTT. Translating gives CATRRRALGGTGELFF.